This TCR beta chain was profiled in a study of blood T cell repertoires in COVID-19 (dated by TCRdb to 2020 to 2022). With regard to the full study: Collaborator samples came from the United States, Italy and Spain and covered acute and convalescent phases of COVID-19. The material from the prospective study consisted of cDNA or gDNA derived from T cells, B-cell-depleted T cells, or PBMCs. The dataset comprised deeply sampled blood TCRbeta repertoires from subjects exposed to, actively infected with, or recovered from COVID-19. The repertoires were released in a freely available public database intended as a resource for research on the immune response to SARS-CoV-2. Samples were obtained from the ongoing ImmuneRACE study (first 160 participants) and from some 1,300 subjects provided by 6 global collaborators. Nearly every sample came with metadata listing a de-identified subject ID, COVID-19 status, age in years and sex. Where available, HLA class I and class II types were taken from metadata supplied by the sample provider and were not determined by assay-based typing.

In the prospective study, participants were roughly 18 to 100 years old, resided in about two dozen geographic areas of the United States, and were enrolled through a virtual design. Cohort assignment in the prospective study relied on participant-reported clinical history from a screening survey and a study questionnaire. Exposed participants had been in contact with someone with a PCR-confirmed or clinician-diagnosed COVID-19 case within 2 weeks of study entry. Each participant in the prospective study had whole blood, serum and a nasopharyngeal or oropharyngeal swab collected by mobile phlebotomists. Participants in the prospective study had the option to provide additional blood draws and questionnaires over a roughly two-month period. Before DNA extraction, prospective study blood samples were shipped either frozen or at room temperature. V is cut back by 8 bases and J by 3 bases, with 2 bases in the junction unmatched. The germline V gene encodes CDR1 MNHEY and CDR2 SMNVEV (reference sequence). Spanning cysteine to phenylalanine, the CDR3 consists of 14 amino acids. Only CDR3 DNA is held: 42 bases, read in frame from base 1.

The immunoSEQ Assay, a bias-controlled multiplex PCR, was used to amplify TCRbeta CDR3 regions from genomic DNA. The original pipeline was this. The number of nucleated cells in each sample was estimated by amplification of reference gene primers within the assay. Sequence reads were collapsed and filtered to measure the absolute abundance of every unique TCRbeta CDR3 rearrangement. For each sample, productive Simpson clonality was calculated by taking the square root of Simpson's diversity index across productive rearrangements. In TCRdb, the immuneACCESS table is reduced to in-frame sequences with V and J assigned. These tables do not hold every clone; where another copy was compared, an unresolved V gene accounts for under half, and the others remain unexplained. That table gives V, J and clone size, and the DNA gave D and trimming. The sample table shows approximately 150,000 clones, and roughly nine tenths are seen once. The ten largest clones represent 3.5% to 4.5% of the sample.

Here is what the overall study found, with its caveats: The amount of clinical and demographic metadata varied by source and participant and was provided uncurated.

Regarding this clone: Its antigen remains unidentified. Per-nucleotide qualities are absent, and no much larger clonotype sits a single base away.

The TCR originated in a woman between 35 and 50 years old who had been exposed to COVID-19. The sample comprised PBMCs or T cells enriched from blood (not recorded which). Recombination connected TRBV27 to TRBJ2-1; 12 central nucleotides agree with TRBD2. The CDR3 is CASGLAGNYNEQFF. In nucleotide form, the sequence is TGTGCCAGCGGACTAGCGGGGAACTACAATGAGCAGTTCTTC.